These 7 T cell receptor beta chains were sequenced from one sample in a study of spatial heterogeneity in lung cancer. The sample's time point: sample taken at primary tumor resection. Study results and limitations: Expanded alpha and beta TCR counts within tumors tracked tumor mutation counts.

Their cognate antigens are unknown. TCRdb itself ran the 5' RACE reads through MiXCR, one entry per CDR3 protein. Counted here are 15,000 to 20,000 distinct CDR3 sequences, roughly 5% occurring once; the ten biggest clones make up 10%. This specimen consisted of lung tumor tissue, obtained at surgery. The receptor source for this set is a female donor with early-stage non-small cell lung cancer.

By its share, this clonotype is medium-sized. This beta chain came through as a stray read in a library set up for alpha chains, and its size says little. The chain employs TRBV28 and TRBJ2-7, with 8 bases that match TRBD1. Germline loops: CDR1 MDHEN, CDR2 SYDVKM. After removal of 3 bases from V and 4 bases from J, the junction contained 5 bases not matched to a gene. The CDR3 extends over 14 amino acids. The CDR3 nucleotides read TGTGCCAGCAGTTTCGGGACAGGAAATTACGAGCAGTACTTC. It specifies CASSFGTGNYEQYF.

This clonotype is labeled as medium-sized (0.01 to 0.1%). This beta chain appears as a stray read in a library generated for alpha chains; its size is not informative. The rearrangement links TRBV9 to TRBJ2-2; TRBD2 agrees at 8 bases. This CDR3 contains 16 residues. J lost 4 bases, V lost 0 bases, and 5 bases had no gene match. In germline, CDR1 is SGDLS, CDR2 YYNGEE. CDR3 nucleotides: TGTGCCAGCAGCGTAGGCCTAGCGGGTTTCACCGGGGAGCTGTTTTTT. Amino acids: CASSVGLAGFTGELFF. Supplemented by reference TRBV9 and TRBJ2-2, the full variable domain reads DSGVTQTPKHLITATGQRVTLRCSPRSGDLSVYWYQQSLDQGLQFLIQYYNGEERAKGNILERFSAQQFPDLHSELNLSSLELGDSALYFCASSVGLAGFTGELFFGEGSRLTVL.

This clonotype was picked up many times. This beta chain came through as a stray read in a library set up for alpha chains, and its size says little. The chain is built from TRBV5-6 and TRBJ1-1; tentative D call: TRBD1 (5 bases). V was trimmed by 0 bases and J by 3 bases, leaving 9 bases between them. The CDR3 has 14 amino acids. Looked up from germline, CDR1 is SGHDT and CDR2 is YYEEEE. The CDR3 nucleotides are TGTGCCAGCAGCTTGGAATGGGGGGACACTGAAGCTTTCTTT. The encoded protein is CASSLEWGDTEAFF.

The sample holds many counts of this clonotype. This beta chain turned up in a library designed for alpha chains; as an off-target read, its abundance says little. The V gene is TRBV11-2, the J gene TRBJ2-5, with no clear D. V dropped 5 bases and J dropped 5 bases, with 12 bases sitting between them. Germline CDR1 and CDR2: SGHAT and FQNNGV. The CDR3 spans 13 residues. CDR3 in DNA: TGTGCCAGCAGCCTAGGGTCTTTGGAGACCCAGTACTTC. Translating it yields CASSLGSLETQYF.

This clonotype occurred a few times. This beta chain is a stray read from a library made for alpha chains; its abundance is not meaningful. The chain combines TRBV6-1 with TRBJ2-2; D is ambiguous. The CDR3 contains 13 residues. Between the trimmed V and J ends, which lost 3 bases and 6 bases, there was a span of 8 bases. CDR1 is MNHNS and CDR2 is SASEGT in the germline V gene. CDR3 loop: CASSDHPAGELFF. In nucleotides, the CDR3 is TGTGCCAGCAGTGACCACCCCGCCGGGGAGCTGTTTTTT.

This clonotype was counted ten times or more. This beta chain lies outside the target of a library built for alpha chains; its clone size means little. This chain uses TRBV28 with TRBJ2-4, with no clear D. The V gene's germline CDR1 is MDHEN and CDR2 SYDVKM. CDR3 length equals 15 residues. The V and J ends lost 5 bases and 7 bases respectively, with 18 bases between them. The CDR3 loop reads CASSTPQASRNIQYF. The CDR3 nucleotides are TGTGCCAGCAGTACCCCGCAAGCGAGCAGGAACATTCAGTACTTC.

This clonotype was seen many times. Because this beta chain is a stray read in a library intended to capture alpha chains, its abundance should not be given much weight. The chain combines TRBV7-7 with TRBJ2-1; maybe TRBD2 (6 bases). The CDR3 runs to 15 residues. CDR1 is SSHAT, CDR2 FNYEAQ, per germline (reference sequence). Trimming shortened V by 1 base and J by 4 bases, and 11 bases separated the two germline ends. The CDR3, as DNA: TGTGCCAGCAGCTTAGGCGGGACGGGTTACAATGAGCAGTTCTTC. Translated, it gives CASSLGGTGYNEQFF.